These T cell receptor beta chains were read from a single sample in a study of graft-versus-host responses after intestinal transplantation. Profiling relied on immunoSEQ multiplex PCR, and the TCRdb table lists in-frame clones only, not all of them. The table lists 95,000 to 100,000 clones, 86% of them singletons. Sequenced here: PBMCs, sampled 255 days after intestinal transplant. The receptors here all came from a human patient who received an intestinal transplant, so some T cells may come from the graft donor. Each CDR3 is given with its conserved first and last residue. D genes are given only for firm matches. A clone size is listed for some rows: how often the clone was seen (once, few, many), or a class if it is expanded.

len,j_gene,v_gene,abundance,d_gene,CDR3aa,CDR3nt
16,TRBJ1-3,TRBV6-5,NA,TRBD1,CASSYSNRGPGNTIYF,TGTGCCAGCAGTTACTCGAACAGGGGGCCTGGAAACACCATATATTTT
16,TRBJ2-3,TRBV5-4,NA,NA,CASSMTVLSSTDTQYF,TGTGCCAGCAGCATGACTGTACTCTCTAGCACAGATACGCAGTATTTT
15,TRBJ1-4,TRBV7-2,NA,TRBD1,CASSSQGEGREKLFF,TGTGCCAGCAGCTCACAGGGGGAAGGCCGTGAAAAACTGTTTTTT
14,TRBJ2-3,TRBV19,NA,NA,CASTQGTSTDTQYF,TGTGCCAGTACCCAAGGGACTAGCACAGATACGCAGTATTTT
14,TRBJ1-5,TRBV7-3,NA,NA,CASYQGYSNQPQHF,TGTGCCAGCTACCAGGGCTATAGCAATCAGCCCCAGCATTTT
12,TRBJ1-3,TRBV13,NA,NA,CASSLEENTIYF,TGTGCCAGCAGCTTAGAGGAAAACACCATATATTTT
16,TRBJ2-3,TRBV7-2,once,NA,CASSLGAGKGADTQYF,TGTGCCAGCAGCTTAGGGGCGGGGAAGGGGGCGGATACGCAGTATTTT
14,TRBJ1-2,TRBV2,NA,NA,CASSDYPANYGYTF,TGTGCCAGCAGTGATTACCCAGCTAACTATGGCTACACCTTC
15,TRBJ2-1,TRBV28,NA,TRBD2,CASSPLAGDYNEQFF,TGTGCCAGCAGTCCACTAGCGGGGGACTACAATGAGCAGTTCTTC
14,TRBJ2-2,TRBV23-1,once,TRBD2,CASTGGRNTGELFF,TGCGCCAGCACGGGGGGACGGAACACCGGGGAGCTGTTTTTT
15,TRBJ1-6,TRBV6-5,NA,TRBD1,CASSGSSGGSSPLHF,TGTGCCAGCAGTGGCAGTTCAGGGGGCAGTTCACCCCTCCACTTT
16,TRBJ2-5,TRBV6-4,NA,TRBD2,CASSEGAGGPQETQYF,TGTGCCAGCAGTGAAGGAGCGGGAGGACCTCAAGAGACCCAGTACTTC
16,TRBJ2-3,TRBV7-9,NA,TRBD2,CASSLVAGPVGDTQYF,TGTGCCAGCAGCTTAGTAGCGGGCCCCGTCGGAGATACGCAGTATTTT
13,TRBJ2-7,TRBV6-1,once,TRBD1,CASTGTGSYEQYF,TGTGCCAGCACCGGGACAGGGTCCTACGAGCAGTACTTC
14,TRBJ1-2,TRBV28,few,TRBD1,CASSQNAGTVGYTF,TGTGCCAGCAGCCAAAACGCGGGGACAGTCGGCTACACCTTC
16,TRBJ1-1,TRBV11-3,NA,NA,CASSFAREVWGTEAFF,TGTGCCAGCAGCTTTGCCAGGGAGGTTTGGGGCACTGAAGCTTTCTTT
12,TRBJ1-1,TRBV28,once,NA,CASSPLPGEAFF,TGTGCCAGCAGCCCGCTCCCAGGTGAAGCTTTCTTT
15,TRBJ2-5,TRBV7-9,NA,TRBD1,CASSFLAGGSETQYF,TGTGCCAGCAGCTTCCTGGCAGGGGGTTCGGAGACCCAGTACTTC
15,TRBJ2-2,TRBV6-5,NA,TRBD2,CASTPNGRAPGELFF,TGTGCCAGCACACCAAACGGGAGGGCCCCCGGGGAGCTGTTTTTT
19,TRBJ1-2,TRBV28,NA,TRBD1,CASSRSKGGQDRGIYGYTF,TGTGCCAGCAGCAGATCCAAGGGTGGGCAGGACAGGGGGATCTATGGCTACACCTTC
13,TRBJ1-1,TRBV11-2,NA,NA,CASSFHLNTEAFF,TGTGCCAGCAGCTTTCACCTGAACACTGAAGCTTTCTTT
16,TRBJ2-5,TRBV27,few,TRBD2,CASSKLAGGPRETQYF,TGTGCCAGCAGCAAATTAGCGGGGGGGCCACGTGAGACCCAGTACTTC
14,TRBJ1-2,TRBV5-1,NA,TRBD1,CASSSHPGQGSYTF,TGCGCCAGCAGCTCCCACCCCGGACAGGGGAGCTACACCTTC
14,TRBJ1-3,TRBV4-1,NA,NA,CASSQDVVGNTIYF,TGCGCCAGCAGCCAAGATGTCGTTGGAAACACCATATATTTT
8,TRBJ2-4,TRBV21-1,NA,NA,CASSDTSF,TGTGCCAGCAGTGACACGTCCTTC
12,TRBJ1-4,TRBV2,few,NA,CASSESSEKLFF,TGTGCCAGCAGTGAAAGTTCCGAAAAACTGTTTTTT
15,TRBJ2-1,TRBV6-1,NA,TRBD2,CASSATGGPPDEQFF,TGTGCCAGCAGTGCGACGGGAGGGCCTCCCGATGAGCAGTTCTTC
15,TRBJ2-2,TRBV14,NA,NA,CASSHFPRDTGELFF,TGTGCCAGCAGCCATTTCCCTCGGGACACCGGGGAGCTGTTTTTT
14,TRBJ2-7,TRBV4-2,NA,NA,CASSQPGSPYEQYF,TGTGCCAGCAGCCAACCAGGGAGTCCCTACGAGCAGTACTTC
14,TRBJ1-6,TRBV6-5,NA,TRBD1,CASGYQGEYSPLHF,TGTGCCAGCGGATACCAGGGGGAGTATTCACCCCTCCACTTT
15,TRBJ2-1,TRBV4-1,once,NA,CASSPLGLGMEKQFF,TGCGCCAGCAGCCCGCTTGGCCTCGGGATGGAGAAGCAGTTCTTC
14,TRBJ1-5,TRBV19,NA,NA,CASSITGSNQPQHF,TGTGCCAGTAGTATCACAGGGTCGAATCAGCCCCAGCATTTT
17,TRBJ1-2,TRBV4-3,NA,NA,CASSQDLVWAGTYGYTF,TGCGCCAGCAGCCAAGATCTTGTCTGGGCAGGAACCTATGGCTACACCTTC
16,TRBJ1-5,TRBV28,NA,NA,CASSPFWGISNQPQHF,TGTGCCAGCAGCCCTTTCTGGGGGATTAGCAATCAGCCCCAGCATTTT
14,TRBJ1-4,TRBV2,once,NA,CASSLQGAGEKLFF,TGTGCCAGCAGTTTACAGGGAGCGGGTGAAAAACTGTTTTTT
13,TRBJ1-2,TRBV30,NA,NA,CAWSAGSNYGYTF,TGTGCCTGGAGTGCAGGGAGCAACTATGGCTACACCTTC
13,TRBJ1-2,TRBV28,NA,NA,CASSFRGVYGYTF,TGTGCCAGCAGTTTTAGGGGGGTTTATGGCTACACCTTC
10,TRBJ2-1,TRBV29-1,NA,NA,CSVGGGEQFF,TGCAGCGTTGGGGGTGGAGAGCAGTTCTTC
14,TRBJ2-2,TRBV19,NA,NA,CASSISLTAEELFF,TGTGCCAGTAGTATCTCGCTCACTGCGGAGGAGCTGTTTTTT
11,TRBJ2-7,TRBV6-1,NA,NA,CASSETYEQYF,TGTGCCAGCAGTGAAACCTACGAGCAGTACTTC
16,TRBJ2-7,TRBV9,NA,TRBD1,CASSPHQRQGPSEQYF,TGTGCCAGCAGCCCTCATCAAAGACAGGGACCGAGCGAGCAGTACTTC
17,TRBJ2-7,TRBV27,NA,TRBD1,CASSITQQGPGTYEQYF,TGTGCCAGCAGCATAACTCAACAGGGGCCGGGGACCTACGAGCAGTACTTC
14,TRBJ2-3,TRBV6-5,NA,TRBD2,CASRPTGGRDTQYF,TGTGCCAGCAGACCAACGGGGGGTCGAGATACGCAGTATTTT
15,TRBJ1-2,TRBV27,NA,TRBD1,CASSFGQGAFDGYTF,TGTGCCAGCAGTTTTGGGCAGGGGGCTTTCGATGGCTACACCTTC
18,TRBJ2-3,TRBV27,NA,NA,CASSPSVLREKPADTQYF,TGTGCCAGCAGTCCGTCTGTCCTACGGGAGAAACCTGCAGATACGCAGTATTTT
15,TRBJ2-1,TRBV28,NA,TRBD1,CASSPGQGINNEQFF,TGTGCCAGCAGTCCTGGACAGGGGATCAACAATGAGCAGTTCTTC
11,TRBJ2-7,TRBV29-1,once,NA,CSVGWGYEQYF,TGCAGCGTTGGGTGGGGGTACGAGCAGTACTTC
14,TRBJ2-7,TRBV6-6,NA,NA,CASSSAWGSNEQYF,TGTGCCAGCAGTTCCGCCTGGGGGTCCAACGAGCAGTACTTC
13,TRBJ1-2,TRBV7-3,NA,TRBD1,CASSLGQGYGYTF,TGTGCCAGCAGCTTAGGACAGGGTTATGGCTACACCTTC
16,TRBJ2-7,TRBV18,NA,NA,CASSPLGSGTAYEQYF,TGTGCCAGCTCACCACTAGGATCAGGGACGGCCTACGAGCAGTACTTC
16,TRBJ2-7,TRBV15,NA,TRBD1,CATSRDTTDRAYEQYF,TGTGCCACCAGCAGAGATACCACGGACAGGGCCTACGAGCAGTACTTC
15,TRBJ2-3,TRBV14,NA,NA,CANPRGLNWEDTQYF,TGTGCCAACCCTCGGGGTCTCAATTGGGAAGATACGCAGTATTTT
13,TRBJ1-1,TRBV29-1,few,TRBD1,CSVASGQGTEAFF,TGCAGCGTGGCGTCTGGACAGGGCACTGAAGCTTTCTTT